These T cell receptor beta chains were read from a single sample in a study of Tregs in tolerant kidney transplant recipients. The data were produced by immunoSEQ multiplex PCR, yet TCRdb's version contains in-frame clones alone and is incomplete. The sample lists some 66,000 clones, roughly 92% seen once, with approximately 10% in the top ten. The sample consisted of CD8+ T cells from blood, taken before the transplant. The receptors come from a human donor who received a combined kidney and bone marrow transplant. The CDR3 runs from the conserved cysteine through the conserved F or W. A D gene is named only where the DNA matches it firmly. Expanded clones are given a class, and other clones once, few, many or no size at all.

j_call	d_call	clone_size	v_call	cdr3_aa	cdr3_nt
TRBJ2-5	TRBD1	-	TRBV30	CAWSRGWAETQYF	TGTGCCTGGAGCAGGGGGTGGGCAGAGACCCAGTACTTC
TRBJ2-7	-	few	TRBV10-3	CAISDGTEASYEQYF	TGTGCCATCAGTGATGGAACAGAAGCATCCTACGAGCAGTACTTC
TRBJ2-3	-	-	TRBV4-1	CASSHSTDTQYF	TGCGCCAGCAGCCATTCGACAGATACGCAGTATTTT
TRBJ2-2	-	-	TRBV4-2	CASSHGGSSLGTGELFF	TGTGCCAGCAGCCATGGAGGGAGCAGCCTTGGAACCGGGGAGCTGTTTTTT
TRBJ2-6	TRBD2	-	TRBV7-8	CASSLARSSGRGTGANVLTF	TGTGCCAGCAGCTTAGCGCGGTCTAGCGGGAGGGGGACTGGGGCCAACGTCCTGACTTTC
TRBJ2-1	TRBD2	-	TRBV7-6	CASSWDSGGSSSYNEQFF	TGTGCCAGCAGTTGGGATTCGGGCGGGAGTAGCTCCTACAATGAGCAGTTCTTC
TRBJ2-1	TRBD2	-	TRBV13	CASSLFRGGGINSYNEQFF	TGTGCCAGCAGCTTATTTCGCGGGGGGGGAATTAACTCCTACAATGAGCAGTTCTTC
TRBJ2-5	TRBD1	-	TRBV7-9	CASSPTVTGTGWQETQYF	TGTGCCAGCAGCCCCACGGTGACCGGGACAGGGTGGCAAGAGACCCAGTACTTC
TRBJ2-1	-	-	TRBV9	CASSVSPSPYNEQFF	TGTGCCAGCAGCGTATCCCCGTCCCCGTACAATGAGCAGTTCTTC
TRBJ2-1	TRBD2	-	TRBV27	CASSLGLAGGPEQFF	TGTGCCAGCAGTTTAGGCCTAGCGGGGGGCCCTGAGCAGTTCTTC
TRBJ1-2	-	-	TRBV15	CATSRAIDSQGNYGYTF	TGTGCCACCAGCAGAGCAATTGACTCCCAGGGGAACTATGGCTACACCTTC
TRBJ2-2	-	-	TRBV29-1	CSAIQGWTNTGELFF	TGCAGCGCGATACAGGGATGGACGAACACCGGGGAGCTGTTTTTT
TRBJ2-7	-	-	TRBV10-1	CASSESRDTYEQYF	TGCGCCAGCAGTGAGTCCAGGGACACCTACGAGCAGTACTTC
TRBJ2-6	TRBD1	-	TRBV9	CASSEGALGANVLTF	TGTGCCAGCAGTGAGGGGGCGTTGGGGGCCAACGTCCTGACTTTC
TRBJ2-7	TRBD1	-	TRBV6-1	CASSGGTGRIAVIPPEQYF	TGTGCCAGCAGTGGGGGGACAGGGCGTATAGCGGTCATCCCACCCGAGCAGTACTTC
TRBJ1-5	-	-	TRBV5-8	CASSTRNSNQPQHF	TGTGCCAGCAGCACCAGGAATAGCAATCAGCCCCAGCATTTT
TRBJ2-1	-	-	TRBV7-9	CASSLDSYNEQFF	TGTGCCAGCAGCTTAGACTCTTACAATGAGCAGTTCTTC
TRBJ2-5	TRBD2	-	TRBV4-2	CASAPSGGSAETQYF	TGTGCCAGCGCTCCTAGCGGGGGCTCCGCGGAGACCCAGTACTTC
TRBJ2-1	-	-	TRBV19	CASRASSYNEQFF	TGTGCCAGTAGGGCCAGCTCCTACAATGAGCAGTTCTTC
TRBJ2-7	-	-	TRBV5-4	CASSLAPAGTYEQYF	TGTGCCAGCAGCTTGGCCCCGGCAGGGACCTACGAGCAGTACTTC
TRBJ2-1	TRBD2	once	TRBV19	CASSTVAGGRDNEQFF	TGTGCCAGTAGTACCGTAGCGGGGGGGAGAGACAATGAGCAGTTCTTC
TRBJ1-1	-	-	TRBV5-1	CASSLNPFDSMNTEAFF	TGCGCCAGCAGCCTCAACCCTTTCGACAGTATGAACACTGAAGCTTTCTTT
TRBJ2-1	TRBD1	-	TRBV7-9	CASSSGQGTYNEQFF	TGTGCCAGCAGCTCTGGACAGGGCACCTACAATGAGCAGTTCTTC
TRBJ2-6	-	once	TRBV29-1	CSVWEGGSGYSGANVLTF	TGCAGCGTTTGGGAAGGAGGTTCGGGGTACTCTGGGGCCAACGTCCTGACTTTC
TRBJ1-1	TRBD1	-	TRBV13	CASSPQRRQGTEAFF	TGTGCCAGCAGCCCCCAACGTCGACAGGGCACTGAAGCTTTCTTT
TRBJ1-2	-	few	TRBV2	CASSAGAYGYTF	TGTGCCAGCAGTGCGGGAGCCTATGGCTACACCTTC
TRBJ2-5	-	-	TRBV15	CATSPGETQYF	TGTGCCACCAGCCCCGGGGAGACCCAGTACTTC
TRBJ2-1	TRBD2	-	TRBV4-3	CASSHQEILAGGYNEQFF	TGCGCCAGCAGCCACCAAGAGATACTAGCGGGAGGTTACAATGAGCAGTTCTTC
TRBJ1-4	TRBD1	once	TRBV9	CASSVSGTANEKLFF	TGTGCCAGCAGCGTATCCGGGACAGCTAATGAAAAACTGTTTTTT
TRBJ1-4	-	-	TRBV9	CAVRERRRSTNEKLFF	TGTGCCGTGAGGGAGAGGCGCAGGTCAACTAATGAAAAACTGTTTTTT
TRBJ2-7	-	-	TRBV7-9	CASSPTEQKSYEQYF	TGTGCCAGCAGCCCAACAGAGCAAAAGTCCTACGAGCAGTACTTC
TRBJ1-1	-	-	TRBV4-1	CASSQEGGGVVAMNTEAFF	TGCGCCAGCAGCCAAGAGGGAGGGGGAGTGGTCGCCATGAACACTGAAGCTTTCTTT
TRBJ2-5	-	-	TRBV5-1	CASADWQGETQYF	TGCGCCAGCGCAGACTGGCAAGGAGAGACCCAGTACTTC
TRBJ2-3	-	-	TRBV28	CASTALGDTQYF	TGTGCCAGCACTGCCCTCGGAGATACGCAGTATTTT
TRBJ2-2	-	-	TRBV13	CASSLGRAPAGELFF	TGTGCCAGCAGCTTAGGGAGGGCCCCCGCCGGGGAGCTGTTTTTT
TRBJ1-2	-	-	TRBV11-2	CASSAVPRSIYGYTF	TGTGCCAGCAGCGCCGTCCCCAGGTCCATCTATGGCTACACCTTC
TRBJ2-7	-	-	TRBV2	CASTPAGYEQYF	TGTGCCAGCACCCCGGCGGGCTACGAGCAGTACTTC
TRBJ2-5	-	-	TRBV4-1	CASSPSWGGLETQYF	TGCGCCAGCAGCCCTAGTTGGGGGGGCTTGGAGACCCAGTACTTC
TRBJ2-1	-	-	TRBV7-8	CASSLVVANEQFF	TGTGCCAGCAGCTTAGTTGTGGCCAATGAGCAGTTCTTC
TRBJ1-1	-	-	TRBV7-2	CASSFRDSNTEAFF	TGTGCCAGCAGCTTCCGAGACAGCAACACTGAAGCTTTCTTT
TRBJ2-3	TRBD2	-	TRBV4-2	CASSQDLSSGSNTQYF	TGTGCCAGCAGCCAAGATCTATCTAGCGGGAGTAATACGCAGTATTTT
TRBJ2-7	TRBD1	once	TRBV7-3	CASSRDRDYEQYF	TGTGCCAGCAGCCGGGACAGGGACTACGAGCAGTACTTC
TRBJ2-1	-	-	TRBV7-6	CASSPSGLERDEQFF	TGTGCCAGCAGCCCATCGGGACTGGAGAGAGATGAGCAGTTCTTC
TRBJ2-7	-	-	TRBV9	CASSPRTSYEQYF	TGTGCCAGCAGCCCACGCACAAGTTACGAGCAGTACTTC
TRBJ2-5	TRBD2	-	TRBV7-3	CASSLTGGGIETQYF	TGTGCCAGCAGCTTAACTGGCGGGGGGATAGAGACCCAGTACTTC
TRBJ2-7	TRBD2	-	TRBV13	CASSSGLAGGTYEQYF	TGTGCCAGCAGCTCCGGACTAGCGGGGGGGACCTACGAGCAGTACTTC